This entry features one T cell receptor (beta chain) sequence. The repertoire was sequenced with immunoSEQ multiplex PCR; TCRdb's copy has only in-frame clones and lacks some. This sample carries roughly 250,000 clones, more than 70% of them seen once, and the ten largest clones take 0.95% to 1.5%. This record belongs to a study of blood T cell repertoires in COVID-19. Germline lookup yields CDR1 SEHNR and CDR2 FQNEAQ (reference sequence). The trim removed 5 bases at V and 5 bases at J, leaving 13 bases unmatched. The CDR3 totals 16 residues. This chain connects TRBV7-9 to TRBJ1-2, with TRBD1 identical over 8 bases. The clonotype originates from a woman in her thirties or forties with acute COVID-19. Sequenced material: PBMCs or T cells enriched from blood (not recorded which). The CDR3 loop is CASSLPPRTGKYGYTF. For the CDR3, the DNA is TGTGCCAGCAGCCTTCCACCCAGGACAGGGAAGTATGGCTACACCTTC.